This T cell receptor (beta chain) was identified during a study of T cells in Graves' hyperthyroidism and ophthalmopathy. Duration under 3 months, a NOSPECS grade of at least 4, and a Clinical Activity Score of at least 3 characterized the ophthalmopathy patients. The diagnoses drew upon clinical symptoms, serum thyroxine and TRAb, thyroid ultrasound and orbital computed tomography. This clonotype was seen only a few times. Germline assignment: CDR1 GTSNPN and CDR2 SVGIG (reference sequence). Trimming cost V 5 bases and J 8 bases; bases outside gene matches: 5. The CDR3 length is 11 residues. TCR beta CDR3 region amplification was performed from RNA transcripts. The TCR CDR3 first-round RT-PCR relied on the HTBI primer set. Via MiXCR, TCRdb re-called the multiplex PCR reads, giving one row per CDR3 protein. The sample contains about half a million distinct CDR3 sequences, approximately 22% of which appear only once.

Sequencing was carried out using blood. The V and J genes are TRBV30 and TRBJ1-1; 7 bases are a match to TRBD1. This TCR derives from a woman between 65 and 79 years old with Graves' ophthalmopathy. The CDR3: CAWSRDSEAFF. The CDR3 DNA is TGTGCCTGGTCCCGGGACAGCGAAGCTTTCTTT.